The rows below give T cell receptor beta chains drawn from one sample of a study of cytomegalovirus exposure and HLA in healthy donors. Generated by immunoSEQ multiplex PCR, the TCRdb table keeps only in-frame clones and is missing some. The table records about 94,000 clones, roughly 78% of them present only once. The sequencing sample was made of PBMCs. Receptors originate from a woman in her sixties or seventies in good health and CMV-seronegative. Each CDR3 is given with its conserved first and last residue. The D gene is left open where the match is weak. A clone size is listed for some rows: how often the clone was seen (once, few, many), or a class if it is expanded.

J	V	D	length	size	CDR3	DNA
TRBJ1-5	TRBV28	TRBD1	14	-	CASTLDREDQPQHF	TGTGCCAGCACCCTTGACAGGGAGGATCAGCCCCAGCATTTT
TRBJ1-4	TRBV15	TRBD1	16	-	CATSRDRGATNEKLFF	TGTGCCACCAGCAGGGACAGGGGGGCAACTAATGAAAAACTGTTTTTT
TRBJ2-7	TRBV7-2	-	9	-	CASVYEQYF	TGTGCCAGTGTATACGAGCAGTACTTC
TRBJ1-2	TRBV7-2	-	15	-	CASSLARGANYGYTF	TGTGCCAGCAGCTTAGCGCGGGGGGCAAACTATGGCTACACCTTC
TRBJ1-5	TRBV4-1	-	15	few	CASSRAQGEDQPQHF	TGCGCCAGCAGCAGAGCTCAGGGTGAGGATCAGCCCCAGCATTTT
TRBJ2-7	TRBV5-1	TRBD2	16	once	CASSLGASGGPYEQYF	TGCGCCAGCAGCTTGGGAGCTAGCGGGGGACCCTACGAGCAGTACTTC
TRBJ2-7	TRBV7-9	TRBD2	13	once	CSSNQSPAGPQYF	TGTTCCAGCAATCAATCCCCAGCGGGACCACAGTACTTC
TRBJ1-2	TRBV9	TRBD1	16	few	CASSAPRDRVWYGYTF	TGTGCCAGCAGCGCCCCGAGGGACAGGGTATGGTATGGCTACACCTTC
TRBJ2-2	TRBV9	-	16	-	CASSPRPRTGSGELFF	TGTGCCAGCAGCCCCCGACCTCGTACGGGGAGCGGGGAGCTGTTTTTT
TRBJ2-2	TRBV4-3	TRBD2	16	-	CASSLIAGGGTGELFF	TGCGCCAGCAGCCTTATAGCGGGAGGAGGGACCGGGGAGCTGTTTTTT
TRBJ2-3	TRBV5-8	TRBD2	16	-	CASTPPGTSGIDTQYF	TGTGCCAGCACCCCTCCCGGGACTAGCGGGATTGATACGCAGTATTTT